This T cell receptor (beta chain) was recorded in a study of graft-versus-host responses after intestinal transplantation (dated by TCRdb to the early 2020s). Regarding the study in general: The transplants that recipients got were multivisceral, liver-intestinal, or isolated intestinal. Donor T cell macrochimerism was defined as a peak of at least 4% donor T cells among recipient peripheral blood mononuclear cells. The cohort enrolled under 25 intestinal transplant recipients including one retransplant, and a few patients lacking pretransplant specimens were excluded. Bulk TCR-beta CDR3 sequencing was used to track graft-versus-host and host-versus-graft alloreactive T cell clones in the graft, circulation and bone marrow after intestinal transplantation. Instead of going to the commercial service, samples from a few later patients were sequenced in-house on an Illumina MiSeq and processed with MiXCR. To identify alloreactive clones, pre-transplant mixed lymphocyte reaction products were sequenced and compared with unstimulated pre-transplant donor and recipient T cells. All recipients received anti-thymocyte globulin induction followed by maintenance tacrolimus and steroids for three to four years. Study-wide conclusions, independent of this receptor: Conclusions were limited by the relatively low number and heterogeneity of intestinal transplant patients. High GvH to HvG T cell clonal ratios were observed in the allografts of patients with donor T cell macrochimerism. GvH clones were found in recipient bone marrow, and some of the GvH clones appeared earlier in ileal mucosa or blood, which is consistent with an intestinal mucosal origin. Early after transplant, peak levels of circulating GvH clones were associated with declines in HvG clones.

Receptor amplification or capture employed the immunoSEQ multiplex PCR assay. High-throughput TCR-beta CDR3 sequencing of genomic DNA from most patients was performed by Adaptive Biotechnologies. In the original analysis: TCR sequencing data were retrieved from Adaptive's ImmunoSEQ software for some 19 patients, whereas three other patients were processed with MiXCR and VDJtools. CDR3 nucleotide sequences shared by donor and recipient were removed because the origin of these sequences could not be assigned. Alloreactive clones required at least 2-fold expansion over unstimulated cells and minimum CFSE-low frequency of 0.002% (template counts) or 0.001% (read counts). Clones detected in sequenced pre-transplant spleen, lymph node, or MLR CFSE-low populations of the donor or recipient were defined as mappable. Cumulative frequency of alloreactive clones was calculated as a percentage of all sequences weighted by copy number. TCRdb re-hosts the immuneACCESS table, in-frame sequences only. Its copies lack some clones; in the studies checked, an unresolved V gene accounts for under half of them, and the cause for the rest is not known. V and J calls and clone size are those listed in that table; D and trimming were worked out from the DNA. The sample data list 3,000 to 4,500 clones, and roughly 72% of these were observed just once. The leading ten clones occupy around a tenth of the sample.

With respect to this clone: No cognate antigen has been identified for it. The record has no base qualities; no much larger clone is one base away.

To isolate intraepithelial and lamina propria lymphocytes from graft specimens, dithiothreitol, EDTA incubations and collagenase D digestion were used. Bulk TCR-beta sequencing was performed on serial intestinal graft biopsy specimens collected as late as 600 days after transplant. The CDR3 has 11 amino acids, counting the end cysteine and phenylalanine. The kept DNA is CDR3 alone, 33 bases in frame from the first base. V and J are truncated by 5 bases and 9 bases respectively, leaving an intervening sequence of 11 bases. The CDR1 and CDR2 encoded by the germline V gene are SNHLY and FYNNEI. The chain joins TRBV2 to TRBJ2-7, with TRBD1 as a weak D call on 5 bases. This clonotype was obtained from a human patient who received an intestinal transplant, so some T cells may come from the graft donor. Sequenced here: ileum tissue, sampled approximately 960 days after intestinal transplantation. The nucleotide sequence is given as TGTGCCAGCAGTCTTGACAGCAGGCAGTACTTC. This sequence encodes CASSLDSRQYF.